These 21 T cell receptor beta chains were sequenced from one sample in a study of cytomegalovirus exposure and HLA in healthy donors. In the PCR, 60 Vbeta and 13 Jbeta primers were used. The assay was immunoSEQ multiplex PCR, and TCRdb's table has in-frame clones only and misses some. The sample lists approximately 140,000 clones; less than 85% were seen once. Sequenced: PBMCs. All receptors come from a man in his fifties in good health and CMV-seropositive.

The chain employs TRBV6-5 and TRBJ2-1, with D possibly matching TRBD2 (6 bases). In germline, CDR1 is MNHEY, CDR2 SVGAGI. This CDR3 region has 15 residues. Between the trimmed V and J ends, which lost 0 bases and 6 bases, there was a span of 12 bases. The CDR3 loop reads CASSYSGRGSNEQFF. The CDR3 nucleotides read TGTGCCAGCAGTTACTCGGGGCGGGGAAGCAATGAGCAGTTCTTC.

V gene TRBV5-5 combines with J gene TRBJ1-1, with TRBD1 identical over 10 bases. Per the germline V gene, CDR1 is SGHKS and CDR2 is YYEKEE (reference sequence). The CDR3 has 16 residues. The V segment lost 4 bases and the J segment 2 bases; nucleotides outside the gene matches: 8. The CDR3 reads CASSNRQGAGNTEAFF. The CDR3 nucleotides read TGTGCCAGCAGCAACAGACAGGGGGCGGGAAACACTGAAGCTTTCTTT. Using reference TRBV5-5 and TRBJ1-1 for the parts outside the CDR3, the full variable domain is DAGVTQSPTHLIKTRGQQVTLRCSPISGHKSVSWYQQVLGQGPQFIFQYYEKEERGRGNFPDRFSARQFPNYSSELNVNALLLGDSALYLCASSNRQGAGNTEAFFGQGTRLTVV.

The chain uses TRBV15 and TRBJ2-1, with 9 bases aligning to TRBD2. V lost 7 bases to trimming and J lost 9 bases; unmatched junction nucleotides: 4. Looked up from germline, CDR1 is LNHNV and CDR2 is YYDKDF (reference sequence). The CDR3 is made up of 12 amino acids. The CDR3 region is CATKGGRVEQFF. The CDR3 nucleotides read TGTGCCACCAAGGGCGGGAGGGTTGAGCAGTTCTTC.

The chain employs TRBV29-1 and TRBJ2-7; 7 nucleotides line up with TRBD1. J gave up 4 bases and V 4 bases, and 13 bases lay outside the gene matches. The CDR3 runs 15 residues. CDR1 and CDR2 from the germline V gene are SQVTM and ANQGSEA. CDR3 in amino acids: CSVVRTGTDSYEQYF. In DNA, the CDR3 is TGCAGCGTTGTCCGGACCGGGACAGACTCTTACGAGCAGTACTTC.

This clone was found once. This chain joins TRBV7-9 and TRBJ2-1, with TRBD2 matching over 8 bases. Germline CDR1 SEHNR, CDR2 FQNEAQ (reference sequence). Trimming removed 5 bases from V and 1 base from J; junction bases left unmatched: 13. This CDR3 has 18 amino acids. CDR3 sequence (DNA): TGTGCCAGCAGCAGCTTGGGGTCGGGACTAGGATCCTACAATGAGCAGTTCTTC. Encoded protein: CASSSLGSGLGSYNEQFF.

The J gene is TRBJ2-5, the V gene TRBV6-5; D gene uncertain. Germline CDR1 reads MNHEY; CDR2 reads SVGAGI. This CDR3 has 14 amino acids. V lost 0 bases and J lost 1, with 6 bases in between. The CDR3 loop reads CASSYSRLQETQYF. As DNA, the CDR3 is TGTGCCAGCAGTTACTCGAGGCTCCAAGAGACCCAGTACTTC.

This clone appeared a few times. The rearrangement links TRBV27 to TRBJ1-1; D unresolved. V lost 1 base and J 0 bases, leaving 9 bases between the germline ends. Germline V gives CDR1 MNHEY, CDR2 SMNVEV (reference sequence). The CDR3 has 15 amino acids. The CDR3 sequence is CASSLYSPMNTEAFF. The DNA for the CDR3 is TGTGCCAGCAGTTTATATTCCCCCATGAACACTGAAGCTTTCTTT.

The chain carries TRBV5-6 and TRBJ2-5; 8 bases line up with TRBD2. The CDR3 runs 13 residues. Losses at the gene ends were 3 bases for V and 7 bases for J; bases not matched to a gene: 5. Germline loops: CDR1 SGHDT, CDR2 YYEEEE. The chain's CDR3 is CASSYLAGGTQYF. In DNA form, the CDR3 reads TGTGCCAGCAGCTATCTCGCGGGGGGGACCCAGTACTTC.

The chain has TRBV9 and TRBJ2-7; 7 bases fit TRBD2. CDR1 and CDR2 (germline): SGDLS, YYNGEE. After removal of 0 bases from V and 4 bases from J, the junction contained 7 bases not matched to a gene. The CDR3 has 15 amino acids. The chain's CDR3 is CASSVGGGSVYEQYF. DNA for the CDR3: TGTGCCAGCAGCGTAGGAGGCGGGAGCGTATACGAGCAGTACTTC.

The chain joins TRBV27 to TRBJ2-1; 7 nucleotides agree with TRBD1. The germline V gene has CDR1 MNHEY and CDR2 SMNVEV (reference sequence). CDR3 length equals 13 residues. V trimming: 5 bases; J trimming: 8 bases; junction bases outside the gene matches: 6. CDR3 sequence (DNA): TGTGCCAGCAGTCTTGACAGGGTCGATGAGCAGTTCTTC. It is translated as CASSLDRVDEQFF.

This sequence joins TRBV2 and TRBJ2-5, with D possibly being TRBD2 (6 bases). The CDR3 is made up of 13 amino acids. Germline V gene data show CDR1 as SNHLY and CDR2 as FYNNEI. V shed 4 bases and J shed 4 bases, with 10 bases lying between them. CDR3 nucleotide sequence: TGTGCCAGCAGTGGGGGGGTAGGAGAGACCCAGTACTTC. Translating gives CASSGGVGETQYF.

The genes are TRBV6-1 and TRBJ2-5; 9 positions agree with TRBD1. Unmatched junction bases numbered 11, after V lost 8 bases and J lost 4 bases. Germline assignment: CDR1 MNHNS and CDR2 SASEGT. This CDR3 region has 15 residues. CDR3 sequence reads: CASGAYRGPAETQYF. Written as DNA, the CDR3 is TGTGCCAGCGGGGCCTACAGGGGGCCAGCAGAGACCCAGTACTTC.

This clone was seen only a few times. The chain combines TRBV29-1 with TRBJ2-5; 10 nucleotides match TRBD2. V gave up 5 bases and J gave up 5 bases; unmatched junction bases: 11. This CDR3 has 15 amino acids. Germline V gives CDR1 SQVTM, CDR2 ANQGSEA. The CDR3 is CSVRSSGRPQETQYF. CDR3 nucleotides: TGCAGCGTTAGATCTAGCGGGAGACCCCAGGAGACCCAGTACTTC.

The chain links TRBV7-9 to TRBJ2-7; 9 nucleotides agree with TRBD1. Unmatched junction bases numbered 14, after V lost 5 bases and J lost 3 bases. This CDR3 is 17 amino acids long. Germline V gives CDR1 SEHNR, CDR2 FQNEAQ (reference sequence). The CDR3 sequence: CASSAALSDRGFYEQYF. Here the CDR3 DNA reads TGTGCCAGCAGCGCCGCCCTCTCGGACAGGGGATTCTACGAGCAGTACTTC.

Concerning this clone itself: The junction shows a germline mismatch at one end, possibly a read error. DNA for the CDR3: TGTTCCAGCAGCTTTACGGGAGCGTCGTACAATGAGCAGTTCTTC. Translation: CSSSFTGASYNEQFF. The rearrangement links TRBV7-9 to TRBJ2-1; D is perhaps TRBD2 (6 bases). The CDR3 consists of 15 residues. The germline V gene has CDR1 SEHNR and CDR2 FQNEAQ (reference sequence).

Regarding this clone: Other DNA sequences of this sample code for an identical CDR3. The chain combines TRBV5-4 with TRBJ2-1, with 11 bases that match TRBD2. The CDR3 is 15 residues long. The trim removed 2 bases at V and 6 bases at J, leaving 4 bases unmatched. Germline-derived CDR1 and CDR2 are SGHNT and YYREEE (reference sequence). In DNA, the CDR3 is TGTGCCAGCAGCTTAGGACTAGCGGGTGGCAATGAGCAGTTCTTC. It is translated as CASSLGLAGGNEQFF. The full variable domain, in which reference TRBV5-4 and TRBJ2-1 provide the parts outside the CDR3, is ETGVTQSPTHLIKTRGQQVTLRCSSQSGHNTVSWYQQALGQGPQFIFQYYREEENGRGNFPPRFSGLQFPNYSSELNVNALELDDSALYLCASSLGLAGGNEQFFGPGTRLTVL.

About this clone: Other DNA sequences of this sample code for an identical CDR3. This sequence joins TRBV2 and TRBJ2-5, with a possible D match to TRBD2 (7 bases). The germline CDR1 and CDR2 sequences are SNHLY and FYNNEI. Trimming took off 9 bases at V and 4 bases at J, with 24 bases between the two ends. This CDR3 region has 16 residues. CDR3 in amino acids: CASRRTKQGGGETQYF. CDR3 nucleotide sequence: TGTGCCAGTAGGCGGACGAAACAGGGCGGGGGAGAGACCCAGTACTTC.

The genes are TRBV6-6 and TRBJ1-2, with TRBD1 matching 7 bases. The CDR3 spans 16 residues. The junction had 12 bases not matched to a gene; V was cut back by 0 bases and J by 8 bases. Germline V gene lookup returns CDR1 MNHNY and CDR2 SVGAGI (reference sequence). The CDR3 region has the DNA TGTGCCAGCAGTTACTCCCCCACAGGGGTTGATCGGGGCTACACCTTC. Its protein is CASSYSPTGVDRGYTF.

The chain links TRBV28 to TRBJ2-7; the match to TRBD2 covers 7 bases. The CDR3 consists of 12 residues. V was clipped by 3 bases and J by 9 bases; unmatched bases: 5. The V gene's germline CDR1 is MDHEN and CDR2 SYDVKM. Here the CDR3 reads CASSFGGLVQYF. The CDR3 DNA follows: TGTGCCAGCAGTTTCGGCGGACTAGTGCAGTACTTC.

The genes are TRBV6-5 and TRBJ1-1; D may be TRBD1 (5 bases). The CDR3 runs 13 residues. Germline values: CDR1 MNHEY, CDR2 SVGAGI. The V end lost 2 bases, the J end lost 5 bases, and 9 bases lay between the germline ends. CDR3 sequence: CASSYDGGTEAFF. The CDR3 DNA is TGTGCCAGCAGTTACGACGGGGGGACTGAAGCTTTCTTT.

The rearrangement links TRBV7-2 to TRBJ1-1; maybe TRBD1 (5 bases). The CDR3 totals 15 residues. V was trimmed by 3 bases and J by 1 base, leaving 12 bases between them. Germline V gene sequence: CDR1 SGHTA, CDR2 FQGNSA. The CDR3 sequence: CASSFMTAGNTEAFF. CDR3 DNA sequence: TGTGCCAGCAGCTTTATGACAGCGGGGAACACTGAAGCTTTCTTT.